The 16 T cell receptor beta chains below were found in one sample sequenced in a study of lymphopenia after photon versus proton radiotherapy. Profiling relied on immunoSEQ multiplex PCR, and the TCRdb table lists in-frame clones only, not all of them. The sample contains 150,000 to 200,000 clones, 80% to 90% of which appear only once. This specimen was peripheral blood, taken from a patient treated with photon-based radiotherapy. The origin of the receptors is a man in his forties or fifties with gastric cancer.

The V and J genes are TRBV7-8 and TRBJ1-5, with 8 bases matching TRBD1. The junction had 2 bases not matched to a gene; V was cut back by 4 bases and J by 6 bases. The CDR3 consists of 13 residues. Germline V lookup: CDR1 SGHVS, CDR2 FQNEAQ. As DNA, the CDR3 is TGTGCCAGCAGCTCAGGGGGCAGTCAGCCCCAGCATTTT. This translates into CASSSGGSQPQHF.

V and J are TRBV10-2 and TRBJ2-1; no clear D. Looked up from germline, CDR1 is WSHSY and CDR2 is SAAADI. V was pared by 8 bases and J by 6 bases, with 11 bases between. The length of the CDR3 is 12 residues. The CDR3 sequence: CASLSRANEQFF. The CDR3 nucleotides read TGCGCCAGCCTATCTAGGGCCAATGAGCAGTTCTTC.

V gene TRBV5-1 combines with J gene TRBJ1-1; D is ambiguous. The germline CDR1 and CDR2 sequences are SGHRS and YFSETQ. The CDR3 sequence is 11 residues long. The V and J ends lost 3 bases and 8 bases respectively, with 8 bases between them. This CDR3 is CASSSHREAFF. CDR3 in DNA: TGCGCCAGCAGCTCACACAGAGAAGCTTTCTTT.

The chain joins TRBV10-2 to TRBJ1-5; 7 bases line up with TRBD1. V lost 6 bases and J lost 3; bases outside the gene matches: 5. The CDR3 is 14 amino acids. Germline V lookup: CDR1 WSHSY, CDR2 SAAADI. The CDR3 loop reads CASRIGQVNQPQHF. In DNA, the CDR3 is TGCGCCAGCAGAATTGGACAGGTCAATCAGCCCCAGCATTTT.

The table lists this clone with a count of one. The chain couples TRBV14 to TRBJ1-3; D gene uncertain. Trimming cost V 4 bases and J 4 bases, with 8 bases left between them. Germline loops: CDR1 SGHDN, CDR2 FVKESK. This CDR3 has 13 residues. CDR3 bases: TGTGCCAGCAGCCCCTTTTCCGGAAACACCATATATTTT. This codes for CASSPFSGNTIYF.

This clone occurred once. The CDR3 region is CASSFLAGVAGANVLTF. CDR3 in DNA: TGTGCCAGCAGCTTCTTAGCGGGAGTAGCAGGGGCCAACGTCCTGACTTTC. The chain joins TRBV5-7 to TRBJ2-6; 9 bases fit TRBD2. TRBV5-7 is designated an ORF whose function remains uncertain. The CDR3 is made up of 17 amino acids. The ends lost 2 bases at V and 4 bases at J; junction bases unmatched: 7.

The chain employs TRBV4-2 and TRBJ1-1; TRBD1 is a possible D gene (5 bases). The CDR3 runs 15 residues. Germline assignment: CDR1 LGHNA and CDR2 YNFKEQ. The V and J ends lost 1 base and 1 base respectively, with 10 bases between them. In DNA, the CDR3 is TGTGCCAGCAGCCAAGCGCAAGGGGAGAACACTGAAGCTTTCTTT. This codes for CASSQAQGENTEAFF.

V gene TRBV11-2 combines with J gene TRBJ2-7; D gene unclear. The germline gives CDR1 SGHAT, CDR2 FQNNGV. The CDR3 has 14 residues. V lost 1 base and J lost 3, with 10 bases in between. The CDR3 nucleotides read TGTGCCAGCAGCTTAGTAAATTGGGGCTACGAGCAGTACTTC. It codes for CASSLVNWGYEQYF.

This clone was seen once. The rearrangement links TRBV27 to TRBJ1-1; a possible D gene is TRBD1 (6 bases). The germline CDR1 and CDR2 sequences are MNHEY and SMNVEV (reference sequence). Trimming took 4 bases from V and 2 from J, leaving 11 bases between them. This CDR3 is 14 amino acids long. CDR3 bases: TGTGCCAGCAGTTCATACAGGGTTAACACTGAAGCTTTCTTT. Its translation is CASSSYRVNTEAFF.

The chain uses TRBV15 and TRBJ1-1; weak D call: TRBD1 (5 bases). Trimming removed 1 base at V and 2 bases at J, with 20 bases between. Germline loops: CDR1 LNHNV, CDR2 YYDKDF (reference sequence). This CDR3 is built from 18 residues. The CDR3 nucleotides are TGTGCCACCAGCAGAGGGTTCAGGGTCTTAATCGGAAACACTGAAGCTTTCTTT. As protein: CATSRGFRVLIGNTEAFF.

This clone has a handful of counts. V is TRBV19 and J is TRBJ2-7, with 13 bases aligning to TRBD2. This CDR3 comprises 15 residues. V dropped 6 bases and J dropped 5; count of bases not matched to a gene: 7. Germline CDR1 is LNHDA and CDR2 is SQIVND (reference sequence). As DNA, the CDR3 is TGTGCCAGTAGGCAGCCGGGACTAGCGGGAAACGAGCAGTACTTC. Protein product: CASRQPGLAGNEQYF.

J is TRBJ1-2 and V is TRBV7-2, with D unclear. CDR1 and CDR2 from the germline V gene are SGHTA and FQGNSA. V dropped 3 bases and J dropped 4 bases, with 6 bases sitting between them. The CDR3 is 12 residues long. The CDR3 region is CASSFPSYGYTF. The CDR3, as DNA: TGTGCCAGCAGCTTCCCCTCCTATGGCTACACCTTC.

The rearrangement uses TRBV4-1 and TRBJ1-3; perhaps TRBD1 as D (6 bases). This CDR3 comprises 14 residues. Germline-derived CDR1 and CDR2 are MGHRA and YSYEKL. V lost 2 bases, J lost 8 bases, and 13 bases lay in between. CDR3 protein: CASSQPGQSYTIYF. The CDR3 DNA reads TGCGCCAGCAGCCAACCCGGACAGAGCTACACCATATATTTT.

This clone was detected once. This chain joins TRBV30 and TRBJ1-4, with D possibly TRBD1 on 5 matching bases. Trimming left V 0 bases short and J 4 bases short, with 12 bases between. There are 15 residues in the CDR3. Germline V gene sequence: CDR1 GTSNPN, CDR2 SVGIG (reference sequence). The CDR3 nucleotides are TGTGCCTGGAGTGTACTTGGGGCGAGTAATGAAAAACTGTTTTTT. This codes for CAWSVLGASNEKLFF.

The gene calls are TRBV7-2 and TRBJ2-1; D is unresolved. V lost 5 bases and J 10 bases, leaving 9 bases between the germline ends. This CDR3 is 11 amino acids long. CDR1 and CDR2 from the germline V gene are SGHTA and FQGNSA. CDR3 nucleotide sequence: TGTGCCAGCAGCCCCCGATACGAGCAGTTCTTC. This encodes CASSPRYEQFF.

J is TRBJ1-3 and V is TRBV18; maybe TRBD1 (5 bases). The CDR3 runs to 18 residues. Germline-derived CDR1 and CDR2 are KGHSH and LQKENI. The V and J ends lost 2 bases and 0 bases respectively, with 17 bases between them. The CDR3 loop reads CASSPSGGAVSSGNTIYF. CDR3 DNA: TGTGCCAGCTCACCATCGGGCGGGGCTGTAAGCTCTGGAAACACCATATATTTT.